The source of this T cell receptor beta chain is a study of cytomegalovirus exposure and HLA in healthy donors. Looking at the study overall: The roughly 130 validation repertoires used the same platform as the approximately 620 first-cohort repertoires (as reported by a later analysis).

The method was immunoSEQ multiplex PCR; TCRdb's version includes in-frame clones alone and lacks a portion of them. This table holds 150,000 to 200,000 clones, around 80% found once. Study observations and caveats: With high specificity and sensitivity, the classifier reportedly diagnosed cytomegalovirus status.

About this clone itself: Its target is unknown.

With 6 bases clipped from V and 3 bases from J, the junction kept 6 bases outside the gene matches. This CDR3 is built from 16 residues. Germline-derived CDR1 and CDR2 are SGHVS and FQNEAQ. The clonotype comes from a woman in her 30s in good health and CMV-seronegative. The source material was PBMCs. This chain uses TRBV7-8 with TRBJ2-3, with 13 bases lining up with TRBD2. The CDR3 region has the DNA TGTGCCAGCAGTACACTAGCGGGGGGGCTTACAGATACGCAGTATTTT. Translating gives CASSTLAGGLTDTQYF.